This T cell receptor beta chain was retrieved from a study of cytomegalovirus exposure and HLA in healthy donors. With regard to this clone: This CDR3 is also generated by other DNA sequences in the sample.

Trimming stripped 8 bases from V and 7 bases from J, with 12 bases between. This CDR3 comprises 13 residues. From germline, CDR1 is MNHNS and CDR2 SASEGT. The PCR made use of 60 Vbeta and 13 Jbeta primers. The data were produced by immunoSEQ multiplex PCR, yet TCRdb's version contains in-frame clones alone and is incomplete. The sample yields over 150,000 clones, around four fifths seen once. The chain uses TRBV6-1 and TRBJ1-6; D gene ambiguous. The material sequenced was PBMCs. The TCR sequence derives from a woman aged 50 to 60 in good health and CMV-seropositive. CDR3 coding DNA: TGTGCCAGCGGGGAGGTCCTCAATTCACCCCTCCACTTT. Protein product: CASGEVLNSPLHF.